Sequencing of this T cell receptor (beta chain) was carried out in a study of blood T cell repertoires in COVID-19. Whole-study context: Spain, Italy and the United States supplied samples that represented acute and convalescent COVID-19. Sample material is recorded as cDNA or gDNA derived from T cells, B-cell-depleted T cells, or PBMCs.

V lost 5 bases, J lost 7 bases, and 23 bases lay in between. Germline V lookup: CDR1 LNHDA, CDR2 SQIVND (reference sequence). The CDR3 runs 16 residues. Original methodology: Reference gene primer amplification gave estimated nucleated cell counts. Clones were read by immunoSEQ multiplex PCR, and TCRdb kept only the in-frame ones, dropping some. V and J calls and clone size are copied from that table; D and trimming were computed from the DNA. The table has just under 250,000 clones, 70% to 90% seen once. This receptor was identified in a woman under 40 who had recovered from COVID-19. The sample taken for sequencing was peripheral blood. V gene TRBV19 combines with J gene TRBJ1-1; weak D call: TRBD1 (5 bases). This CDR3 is CASSPRGRPGGIEAFF. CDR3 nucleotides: TGTGCCAGTAGTCCTCGAGGACGTCCCGGGGGAATTGAAGCTTTCTTT. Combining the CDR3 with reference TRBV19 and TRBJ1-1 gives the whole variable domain DGGITQSPKYLFRKEGQNVTLSCEQNLNHDAMYWYRQDPGQGLRLIYYSQIVNDFQKGDIAEGYSVSREKKESFPLTVTSAQKNPTAFYLCASSPRGRPGGIEAFFGQGTRLTVV.